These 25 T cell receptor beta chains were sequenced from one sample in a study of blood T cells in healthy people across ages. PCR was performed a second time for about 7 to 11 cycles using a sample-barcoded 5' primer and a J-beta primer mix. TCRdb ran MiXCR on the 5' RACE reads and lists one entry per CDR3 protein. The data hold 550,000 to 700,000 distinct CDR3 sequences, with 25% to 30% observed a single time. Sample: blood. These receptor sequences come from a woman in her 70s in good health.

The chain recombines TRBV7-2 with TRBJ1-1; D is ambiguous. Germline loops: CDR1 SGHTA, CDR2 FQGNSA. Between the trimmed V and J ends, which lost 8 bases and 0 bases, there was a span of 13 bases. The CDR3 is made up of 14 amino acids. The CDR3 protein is CASAREGMNTEAFF. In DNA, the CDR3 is TGTGCCAGCGCAAGGGAAGGTATGAACACTGAAGCTTTCTTT.

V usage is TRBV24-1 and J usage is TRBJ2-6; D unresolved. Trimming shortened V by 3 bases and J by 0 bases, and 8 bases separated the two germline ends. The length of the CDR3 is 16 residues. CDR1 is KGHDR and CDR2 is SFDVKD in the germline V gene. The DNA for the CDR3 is TGTGCCACCAGTGATCCGAGTGCCTCTGGGGCCAACGTCCTGACTTTC. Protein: CATSDPSASGANVLTF.

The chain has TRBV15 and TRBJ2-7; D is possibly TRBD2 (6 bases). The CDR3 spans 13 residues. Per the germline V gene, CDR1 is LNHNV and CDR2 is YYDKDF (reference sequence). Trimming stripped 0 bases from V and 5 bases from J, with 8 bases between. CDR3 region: CATSRDPGDEQYF. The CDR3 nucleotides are TGTGCCACCAGCAGAGATCCGGGGGACGAGCAGTACTTC.

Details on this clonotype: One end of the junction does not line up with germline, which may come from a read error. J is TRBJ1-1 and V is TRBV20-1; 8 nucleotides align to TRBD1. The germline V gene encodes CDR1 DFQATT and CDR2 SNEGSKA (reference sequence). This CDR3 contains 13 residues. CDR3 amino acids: CSASLGTGTVAFF. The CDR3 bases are TGCAGTGCTAGCCTCGGGACAGGCACTGTAGCTTTCTTT.

The CDR3 here is CASSLGGSSEKLFF. The CDR3 DNA reads TGCGCCAGCAGCCTAGGGGGGTCGAGTGAAAAACTGTTTTTT. The rearrangement joins TRBV5-1 to TRBJ1-4, with a weak D call TRBD1 (6 bases). The CDR3 covers 14 residues. Deletions cut 4 bases from V and 7 bases from J, with 14 bases between. The germline CDR1 and CDR2 sequences are SGHRS and YFSETQ.

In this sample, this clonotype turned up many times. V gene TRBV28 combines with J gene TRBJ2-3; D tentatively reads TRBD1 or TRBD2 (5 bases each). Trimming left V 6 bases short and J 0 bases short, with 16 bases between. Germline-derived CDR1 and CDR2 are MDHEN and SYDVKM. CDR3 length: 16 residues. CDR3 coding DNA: TGTGCCAGCAGCTCCTCCTCCGGGACGAGCACAGATACGCAGTATTTT. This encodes CASSSSSGTSTDTQYF.

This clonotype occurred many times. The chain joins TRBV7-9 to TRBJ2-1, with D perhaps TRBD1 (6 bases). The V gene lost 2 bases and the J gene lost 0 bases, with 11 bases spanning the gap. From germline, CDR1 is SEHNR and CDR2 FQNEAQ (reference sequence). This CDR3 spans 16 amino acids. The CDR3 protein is CASSLLQGSSYNEQFF. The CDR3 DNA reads TGTGCCAGCAGCTTACTACAGGGAAGCTCCTACAATGAGCAGTTCTTC.

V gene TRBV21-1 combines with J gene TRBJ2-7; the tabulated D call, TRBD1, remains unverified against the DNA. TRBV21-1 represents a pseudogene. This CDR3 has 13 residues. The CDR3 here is CATPEVGPYEQYF. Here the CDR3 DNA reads TGTGCCACCCCCGAGGTAGGGCCCTACGAGCAGTACTTC.

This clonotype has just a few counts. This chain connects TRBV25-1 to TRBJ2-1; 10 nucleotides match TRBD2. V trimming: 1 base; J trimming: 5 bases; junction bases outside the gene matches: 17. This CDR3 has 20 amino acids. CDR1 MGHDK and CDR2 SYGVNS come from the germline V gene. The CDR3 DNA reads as TGTGCCAGCAGTGAATTAATAGGAGCTAGCGGGGGCCCCCCTGACAATGAGCAGTTCTTC. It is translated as CASSELIGASGGPPDNEQFF.

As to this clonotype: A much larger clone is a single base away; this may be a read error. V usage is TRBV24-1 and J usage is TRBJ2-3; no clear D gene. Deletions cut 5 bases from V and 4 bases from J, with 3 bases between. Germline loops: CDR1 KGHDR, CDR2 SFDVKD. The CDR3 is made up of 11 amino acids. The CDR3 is CATSGADTQYF. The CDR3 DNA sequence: TGTGCCACCAGTGGGGCAGATACGCAGTATTTT.

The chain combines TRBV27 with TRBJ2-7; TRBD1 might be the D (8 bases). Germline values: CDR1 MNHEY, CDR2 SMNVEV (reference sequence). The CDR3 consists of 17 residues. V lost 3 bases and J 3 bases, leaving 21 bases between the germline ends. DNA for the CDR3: TGTGCCAGCAGTTTCGGGGGGAACAGGGGGGATCTCTACGAGCAGTACTTC. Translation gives CASSFGGNRGDLYEQYF.

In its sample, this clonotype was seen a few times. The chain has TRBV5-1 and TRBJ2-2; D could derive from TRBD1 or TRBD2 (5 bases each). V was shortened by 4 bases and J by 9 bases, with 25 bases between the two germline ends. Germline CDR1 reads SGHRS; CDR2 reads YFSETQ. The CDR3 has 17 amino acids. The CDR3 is CASSASSGGRLSWELFF. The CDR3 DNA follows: TGCGCCAGCAGCGCCTCCTCTGGGGGTCGTCTTAGCTGGGAGCTGTTTTTT.

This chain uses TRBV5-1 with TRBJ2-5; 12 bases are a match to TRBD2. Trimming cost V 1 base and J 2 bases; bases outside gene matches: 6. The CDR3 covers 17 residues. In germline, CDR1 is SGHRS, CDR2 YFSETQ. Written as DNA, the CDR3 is TGCGCCAGCAGCTTGTCTAGCGGGGGGGCCTTACAAGAGACCCAGTACTTC. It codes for CASSLSSGGALQETQYF.

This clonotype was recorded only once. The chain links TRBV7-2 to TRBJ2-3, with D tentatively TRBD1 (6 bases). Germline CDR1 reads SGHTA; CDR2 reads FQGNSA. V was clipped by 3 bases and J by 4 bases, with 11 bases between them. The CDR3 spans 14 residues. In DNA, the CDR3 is TGTGCCAGCAGCTTGACAGGACGCCCAGATACGCAGTATTTT. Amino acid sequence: CASSLTGRPDTQYF.

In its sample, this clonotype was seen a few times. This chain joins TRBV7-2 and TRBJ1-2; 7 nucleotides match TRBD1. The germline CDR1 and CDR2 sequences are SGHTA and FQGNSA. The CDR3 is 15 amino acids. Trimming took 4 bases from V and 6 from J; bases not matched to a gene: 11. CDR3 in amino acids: CASSSHTGAGHGYTF. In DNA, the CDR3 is TGTGCCAGCAGCTCCCATACAGGGGCCGGCCATGGCTACACCTTC.

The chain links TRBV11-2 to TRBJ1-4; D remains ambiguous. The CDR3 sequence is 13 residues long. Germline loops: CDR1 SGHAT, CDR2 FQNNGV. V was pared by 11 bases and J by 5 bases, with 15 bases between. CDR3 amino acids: CACKGTENEKLFF. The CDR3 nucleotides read TGTGCCTGCAAGGGCACCGAGAATGAAAAACTGTTTTTT.

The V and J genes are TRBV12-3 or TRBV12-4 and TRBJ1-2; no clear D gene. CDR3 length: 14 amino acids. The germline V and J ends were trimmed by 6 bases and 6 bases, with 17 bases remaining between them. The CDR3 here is CASRWWGGRNGYTF. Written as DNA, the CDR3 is TGTGCCAGCAGATGGTGGGGAGGGCGGAATGGCTACACCTTC.

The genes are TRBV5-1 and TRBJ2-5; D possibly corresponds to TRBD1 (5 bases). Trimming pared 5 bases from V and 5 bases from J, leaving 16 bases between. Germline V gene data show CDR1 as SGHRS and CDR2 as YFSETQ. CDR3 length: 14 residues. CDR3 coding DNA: TGCGCCAGCAGTGACCCTCAGGGTGGGGAGACCCAGTACTTC. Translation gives CASSDPQGGETQYF.

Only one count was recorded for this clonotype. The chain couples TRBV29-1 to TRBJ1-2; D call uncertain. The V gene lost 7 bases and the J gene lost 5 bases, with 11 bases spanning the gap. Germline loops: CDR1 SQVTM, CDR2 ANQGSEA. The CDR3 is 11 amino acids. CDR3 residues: CSEHSGYGYTF. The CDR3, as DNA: TGCAGCGAACACTCGGGATATGGCTACACCTTC.

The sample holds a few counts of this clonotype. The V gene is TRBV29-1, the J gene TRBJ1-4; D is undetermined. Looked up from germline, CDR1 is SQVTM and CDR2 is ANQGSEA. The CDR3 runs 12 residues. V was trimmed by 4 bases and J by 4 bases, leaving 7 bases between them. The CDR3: CSVGEVNEKLFF. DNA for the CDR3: TGCAGCGTTGGAGAAGTTAATGAAAAACTGTTTTTT.

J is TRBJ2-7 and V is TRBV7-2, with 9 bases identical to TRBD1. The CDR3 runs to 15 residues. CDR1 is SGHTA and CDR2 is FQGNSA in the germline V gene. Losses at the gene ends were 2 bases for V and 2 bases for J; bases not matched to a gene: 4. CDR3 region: CASSLPTGGTYEQYF. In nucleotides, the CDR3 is TGTGCCAGCAGCTTACCGACAGGGGGTACCTACGAGCAGTACTTC.

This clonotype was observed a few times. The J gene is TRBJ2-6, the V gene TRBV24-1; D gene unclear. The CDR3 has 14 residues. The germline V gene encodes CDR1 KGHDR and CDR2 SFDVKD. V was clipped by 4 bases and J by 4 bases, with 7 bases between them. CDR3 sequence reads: CATSEGPGANVLTF. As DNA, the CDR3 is TGTGCCACCAGTGAAGGACCCGGGGCCAACGTCCTGACTTTC.

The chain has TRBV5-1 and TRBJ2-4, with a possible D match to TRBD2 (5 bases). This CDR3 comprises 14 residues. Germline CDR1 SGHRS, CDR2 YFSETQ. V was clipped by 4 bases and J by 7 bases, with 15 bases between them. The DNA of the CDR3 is TGCGCCAGCAGCGGCGGGTCCCCACCCAACATTCAGTACTTC. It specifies CASSGGSPPNIQYF.

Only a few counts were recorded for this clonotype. The DNA for the CDR3 is TGTGCCAGCAGCTTAGTTTATATGAGCTCCTACAATGAGCAGTTCTTC. As protein: CASSLVYMSSYNEQFF. The chain links TRBV11-2 to TRBJ2-1; D gene unclear. V was clipped by 1 base and J by 0 bases, with 10 bases between them. The CDR3 contains 16 residues. Germline V gene data show CDR1 as SGHAT and CDR2 as FQNNGV. Together with reference TRBV11-2 and TRBJ2-1, the CDR3 gives the full variable domain: EAGVAQSPRYKIIEKRQSVAFWCNPISGHATLYWYQQILGQGPKLLIQFQNNGVVDDSQLPKDRFSAERLKGVDSTLKIQPAKLEDSAVYLCASSLVYMSSYNEQFFGPGTRLTVL.

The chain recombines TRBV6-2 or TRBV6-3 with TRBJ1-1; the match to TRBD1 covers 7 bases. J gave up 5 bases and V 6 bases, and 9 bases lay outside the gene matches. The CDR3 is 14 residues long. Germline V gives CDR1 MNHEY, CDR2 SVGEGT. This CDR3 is CASRPPGTETEAFF. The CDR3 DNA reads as TGTGCCAGCAGGCCGCCCGGGACAGAGACTGAAGCTTTCTTT.